The next 22 T cell receptor beta chains were all read from a single sample in a study of T cells after yellow fever vaccination. TCRdb ran MiXCR on the 5' RACE reads and lists one entry per CDR3 protein. Of over 300,000 distinct CDR3 sequences in the sample, over 4% are singletons; the top ten hold 20% to 25%. This specimen was PBMCs, taken 5 days after the yellow fever booster vaccination. The source is a man between 18 and 29 years old who received the YFV17D yellow fever vaccine.

There are a few counts of this clonotype. The chain joins TRBV19 to TRBJ2-3; 8 nucleotides align to TRBD2. The germline V gene has CDR1 LNHDA and CDR2 SQIVND (reference sequence). There are 13 residues in the CDR3. J was trimmed by 6 bases and V by 10 bases; bases with no gene match: 9. DNA of the CDR3: TGTGCCACCGGGAGGGGGGGCAGGGATACGCAGTATTTT. It codes for CATGRGGRDTQYF.

This clonotype was seen a handful of times. The rearrangement uses TRBV5-4 and TRBJ2-2; 11 bases map to TRBD2. The CDR3 spans 16 residues. J lost 7 bases, V lost 4 bases, and 9 bases had no gene match. The germline gives CDR1 SGHNT, CDR2 YYREEE (reference sequence). In DNA form, the CDR3 reads TGTGCCAGCAGCCTACTAGCGGGGGCCCGCAGCGGGGAGCTGTTTTTT. As protein: CASSLLAGARSGELFF.

This clonotype has a handful of counts. The chain uses TRBV5-1 and TRBJ1-2, with D maybe TRBD1 (5 bases). Per germline, CDR1 SGHRS and CDR2 YFSETQ. The CDR3 loop spans 16 amino acids. The V and J ends lost 1 base and 4 bases respectively, with 17 bases between them. In nucleotides, the CDR3 is TGCGCCAGCAGCTTGACAGGCGGATCCGGGTCCTATGGCTACACCTTC. The encoded protein is CASSLTGGSGSYGYTF.

This clonotype turned up a few times. The chain has TRBV6-4 and TRBJ1-1; D ambiguous. Looked up from germline, CDR1 is MRHNA and CDR2 is SNTAGT. The CDR3 is made up of 13 amino acids. Trimming stripped 6 bases from V and 3 bases from J, with 11 bases between. CDR3 region: CASSFTEDTEAFF. The CDR3 region has the DNA TGTGCCAGCAGCTTCACGGAGGACACTGAAGCTTTCTTT.

This clonotype was observed at least ten times. The chain joins TRBV20-1 to TRBJ1-1; unclear D gene. V lost 2 bases and J lost 3, with 19 bases in between. The CDR3 runs to 16 residues. The germline gives CDR1 DFQATT, CDR2 SNEGSKA (reference sequence). The CDR3 region is CSARRERVYTDTEAFF. In DNA, the CDR3 is TGCAGTGCTAGACGGGAGAGGGTTTACACTGACACTGAAGCTTTCTTT.

The chain joins TRBV4-3 to TRBJ2-3; 10 nucleotides line up with TRBD1. This CDR3 comprises 15 residues. Germline CDR1 reads LGHNA; CDR2 reads YSLEER. V was pared by 2 bases and J by 6 bases, with 5 bases of the junction left unmatched. The CDR3 reads CASSQRDRGRDTQYF. The CDR3 DNA reads TGCGCCAGCAGCCAACGGGACAGGGGTCGGGATACGCAGTATTTT.

This clonotype has a count of ten or more. The chain is built from TRBV29-1 and TRBJ2-2; no clear D gene. V dropped 0 bases and J dropped 16 bases, with 12 bases sitting between them. This CDR3 has 11 residues. CDR1 and CDR2 from the germline V gene are SQVTM and ANQGSEA. CDR3 region: CSVEDGLNAFF. The CDR3 region has the DNA TGCAGCGTTGAAGATGGGCTAAACGCGTTTTTT.

This clonotype was seen a few times. V is TRBV15 and J is TRBJ1-2, with TRBD1 matching 8 bases. Trimming at V came to 3 bases and at J to 8 bases, leaving 2 bases not matched to a gene. Germline assignment: CDR1 LNHNV and CDR2 YYDKDF (reference sequence). The CDR3 contains 12 residues. The CDR3 here is CATSSRGLGYTF. The CDR3 coding sequence is TGTGCCACCAGCAGCAGGGGGCTAGGCTACACCTTC.

There are a few counts of this clonotype. The chain links TRBV12-3 or TRBV12-4 to TRBJ2-1; 7 bases fit TRBD1. The CDR3 contains 14 residues. J gave up 10 bases and V 4 bases, and 10 bases lay outside the gene matches. The CDR3 protein is CASSSRQGVREQFF. CDR3 nucleotides: TGTGCCAGCAGTTCCCGACAGGGTGTACGGGAGCAGTTCTTC.

This clonotype was found a few times. The rearrangement uses TRBV5-8 and TRBJ2-5; no reliable D call. Trimming took off 4 bases at V and 3 bases at J, with 10 bases between the two ends. Germline V CDR1 and CDR2: SGHTS, YDEGEE. The CDR3 runs 13 residues. The CDR3, as DNA: TGTGCCAGCAGCATCGCCGTTGAAGAGACCCAGTACTTC. Protein: CASSIAVEETQYF.

In this sample, this clonotype turned up a few times. The chain employs TRBV6-5 and TRBJ1-1; TRBD1 is a possible D gene (5 bases). The V gene's germline CDR1 is MNHEY and CDR2 SVGAGI. CDR3 length: 15 residues. V lost 5 bases to trimming and J lost 3 bases, with 16 bases between them. CDR3 protein: CASSPGGGWYTEAFF. The CDR3 DNA follows: TGTGCCAGCAGTCCCGGGGGGGGTTGGTACACTGAAGCTTTCTTT.

This clonotype was found a few times. The chain recombines TRBV11-2 with TRBJ1-1; 7 bases map to TRBD1. The ends lost 1 base at V and 4 bases at J; junction bases unmatched: 6. The germline gives CDR1 SGHAT, CDR2 FQNNGV. This CDR3 has 15 amino acids. CDR3: CASSLGEGGGTEAFF. The CDR3 DNA reads as TGTGCCAGCAGCTTAGGGGAAGGGGGCGGCACTGAAGCTTTCTTT.

This clonotype occurred many times. The chain recombines TRBV6-1 with TRBJ2-3; TRBD2 might be the D (5 bases). The CDR3 spans 13 residues. Germline lookup yields CDR1 MNHNS and CDR2 SASEGT. Trimming removed 7 bases from V and 7 bases from J, with 15 bases in between. The DNA for the CDR3 is TGTGCCAGCACCTTCAGCGGCGGACATACGCAGTATTTT. Protein product: CASTFSGGHTQYF.

The gene calls are TRBV27 and TRBJ2-1, with TRBD2 matching 11 bases. Per the germline V gene, CDR1 is MNHEY and CDR2 is SMNVEV (reference sequence). The ends lost 6 bases at V and 5 bases at J; junction bases unmatched: 6. The CDR3 totals 15 residues. CDR3 DNA: TGTGCCAGCAGACCACTAGCGGGGGACGACAATGAGCAGTTCTTC. The encoded protein is CASRPLAGDDNEQFF.

This clonotype was seen at least ten times. The genes are TRBV20-1 and TRBJ1-1; tentatively, D is TRBD1 (6 bases). Germline CDR1 reads DFQATT; CDR2 reads SNEGSKA (reference sequence). The ends were cut back, 3 bases at V and 2 bases at J, with 7 bases in the middle. The CDR3 loop spans 12 amino acids. The DNA of the CDR3 is TGCAGTGCTAGGACAGGTAACACTGAAGCTTTCTTT. It specifies CSARTGNTEAFF.

This clonotype was seen many times. Here the CDR3 DNA reads TGTGCCAGCAGCTTGACTCCGTTTAATGAGCAGTTCTTC. The encoded protein is CASSLTPFNEQFF. The chain carries TRBV7-6 and TRBJ2-1, with D hard to call. CDR1 and CDR2 (germline): SGHVS, FNYEAQ. CDR3 length: 13 residues. Trimming removed 3 bases at V and 7 bases at J, with 10 bases between.

The table lists this clonotype with many counts. V is TRBV5-4 and J is TRBJ1-6; D perhaps matches TRBD1 (5 bases). Per germline, CDR1 SGHNT and CDR2 YYREEE (reference sequence). This CDR3 comprises 15 residues. V was pared by 3 bases and J by 6 bases, with 13 bases between. The CDR3 loop reads CASSSLTVANSPLHF. The CDR3 region has the DNA TGTGCCAGCAGCTCCTTGACAGTCGCTAATTCACCCCTCCACTTT.

This clonotype was seen ten or more times. The V call is TRBV11-2, the J call TRBJ2-5; 15 nucleotides align to TRBD2. Germline values: CDR1 SGHAT, CDR2 FQNNGV. The CDR3 spans 18 residues. J was trimmed by 5 bases and V by 5 bases; bases with no gene match: 12. CDR3 DNA sequence: TGTGCCAGCAGCCCCAAGAGGACTAGCGGGGGGGCCCCGGAGACCCAGTACTTC. Translated: CASSPKRTSGGAPETQYF. The complete variable domain, with remaining parts taken from reference TRBV11-2 and TRBJ2-5, reads EAGVAQSPRYKIIEKRQSVAFWCNPISGHATLYWYQQILGQGPKLLIQFQNNGVVDDSQLPKDRFSAERLKGVDSTLKIQPAKLEDSAVYLCASSPKRTSGGAPETQYFGPGTRLLVL.

This clonotype was recorded a few times. The chain joins TRBV15 to TRBJ2-1; TRBD1 aligns across 11 bases. The CDR3 covers 18 residues. V was clipped by 6 bases and J by 6 bases; unmatched bases: 16. The germline V gene encodes CDR1 LNHNV and CDR2 YYDKDF (reference sequence). DNA for the CDR3: TGTGCCACCAGAAGCCCTCAGGGCGGACAGGGGGCGGTCAATGAGCAGTTCTTC. It specifies CATRSPQGGQGAVNEQFF.

This clonotype showed up just a few times. The chain employs TRBV11-3 and TRBJ2-2; 9 nucleotides agree with TRBD1. Germline V gene data show CDR1 as SGHNT and CDR2 as YENEEA. The V and J ends lost 5 bases and 6 bases, in that order; junction bases with no gene match: 7. The CDR3 totals 15 residues. The CDR3 DNA follows: TGTGCCAGCAGCCCACAGGGGGCAGTGGCCGGGGAGCTGTTTTTT. Its protein product is CASSPQGAVAGELFF.

The V and J genes are TRBV12-3 or TRBV12-4 and TRBJ2-2; 7 nucleotides agree with TRBD1. The V segment lost 6 bases and the J segment 5 bases; nucleotides outside the gene matches: 6. CDR3 size: 14 residues. Here the CDR3 reads CASSPGQQTGELFF. Here the CDR3 DNA reads TGTGCCAGCAGCCCGGGACAGCAGACCGGGGAGCTGTTTTTT.

The CDR3, as DNA: TGCGCCAGCAGGGTGCCTAGCGGGGGGGAGGAGTTCTTC. Amino acids: CASRVPSGGEEFF. The chain combines TRBV10-2 with TRBJ2-1; 12 positions match TRBD2. This CDR3 contains 13 residues. V was pared by 6 bases and J by 14 bases, with 8 bases of the junction left unmatched. Germline lookup yields CDR1 WSHSY and CDR2 SAAADI.